This T cell receptor beta chain was sequenced for a study of blood T cell repertoires in COVID-19. Study-level information: The United States, Italy and Spain supplied acute and convalescent COVID-19 samples. The analysed material was cDNA or gDNA that came from T cells, B-cell-depleted T cells, or PBMCs.

In the original processing: Cell counts per sample came from amplifying reference gene primers. Sequencing used immunoSEQ multiplex PCR; TCRdb keeps in-frame clones, though not all of them. V, J and clone size were drawn from that table, and D and trimming were deduced from the DNA. The data contain around 270,000 clones, 65% to 85% of them singletons. The CDR3 runs to 16 residues. Trimming took 1 base from V and 1 from J, leaving 11 bases between them. The germline V gene has CDR1 KGHSH and CDR2 LQKENI. The rearrangement joins TRBV18 to TRBJ1-3; D unresolved. This TCR derives from a woman in her thirties or forties who had recovered from COVID-19. The sample consisted of peripheral blood. The CDR3 bases are TGTGCCAGCTCACCACAAGACTTTCCTTCTGGAAACACCATATATTTT. It specifies CASSPQDFPSGNTIYF.